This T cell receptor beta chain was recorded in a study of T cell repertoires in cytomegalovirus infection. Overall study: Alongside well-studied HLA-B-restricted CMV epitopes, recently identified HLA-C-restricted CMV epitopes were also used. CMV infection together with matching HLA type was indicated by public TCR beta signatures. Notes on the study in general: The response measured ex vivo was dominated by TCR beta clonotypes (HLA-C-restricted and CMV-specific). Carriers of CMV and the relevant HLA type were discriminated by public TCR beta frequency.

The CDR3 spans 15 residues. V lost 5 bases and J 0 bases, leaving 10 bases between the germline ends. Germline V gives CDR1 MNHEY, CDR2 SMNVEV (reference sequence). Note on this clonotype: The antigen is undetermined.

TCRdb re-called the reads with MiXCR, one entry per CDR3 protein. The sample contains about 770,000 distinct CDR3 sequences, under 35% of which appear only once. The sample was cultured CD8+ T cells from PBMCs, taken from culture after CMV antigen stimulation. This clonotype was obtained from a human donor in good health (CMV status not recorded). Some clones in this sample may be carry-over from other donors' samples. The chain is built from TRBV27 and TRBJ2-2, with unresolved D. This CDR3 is CASSPFRSNTGELFF. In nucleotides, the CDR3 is TGTGCCAGCAGTCCATTCCGGTCGAACACCGGGGAGCTGTTTTTT.